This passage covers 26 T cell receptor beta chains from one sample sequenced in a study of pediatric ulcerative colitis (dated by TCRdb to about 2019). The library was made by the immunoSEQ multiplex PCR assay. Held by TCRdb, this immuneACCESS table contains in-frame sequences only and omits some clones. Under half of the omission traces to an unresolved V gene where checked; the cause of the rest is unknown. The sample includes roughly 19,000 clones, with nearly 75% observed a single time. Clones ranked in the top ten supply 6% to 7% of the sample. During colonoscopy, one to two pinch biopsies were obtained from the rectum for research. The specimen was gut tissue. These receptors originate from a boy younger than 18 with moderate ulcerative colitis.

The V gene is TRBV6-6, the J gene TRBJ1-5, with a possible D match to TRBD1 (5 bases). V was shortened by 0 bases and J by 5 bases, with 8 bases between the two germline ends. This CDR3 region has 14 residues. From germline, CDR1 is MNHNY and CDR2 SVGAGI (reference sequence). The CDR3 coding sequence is TGTGCCAGCAGTTACTCGGGGGGGGATCAGCCCCAGCATTTT. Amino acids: CASSYSGGDQPQHF.

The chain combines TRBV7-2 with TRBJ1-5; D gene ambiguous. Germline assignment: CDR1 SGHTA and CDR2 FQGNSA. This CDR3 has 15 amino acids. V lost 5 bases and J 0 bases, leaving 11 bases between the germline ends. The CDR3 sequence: CASSLTASSNQPQHF. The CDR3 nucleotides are TGTGCCAGCAGCCTTACCGCCAGTAGCAATCAGCCCCAGCATTTT.

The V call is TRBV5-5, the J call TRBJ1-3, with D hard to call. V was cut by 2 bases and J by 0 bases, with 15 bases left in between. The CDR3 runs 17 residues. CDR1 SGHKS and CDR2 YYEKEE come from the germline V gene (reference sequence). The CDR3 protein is CASSFYPAASSGNTIYF. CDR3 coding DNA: TGTGCCAGCAGCTTTTACCCGGCGGCATCCTCTGGAAACACCATATATTTT.

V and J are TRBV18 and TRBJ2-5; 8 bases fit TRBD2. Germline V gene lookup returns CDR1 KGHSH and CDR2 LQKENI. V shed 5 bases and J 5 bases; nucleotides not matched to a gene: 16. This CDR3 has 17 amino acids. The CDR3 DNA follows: TGTGCCAGCTCAAGTGGAGCAGCGGGAGTGATAATGGAGACCCAGTACTTC. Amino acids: CASSSGAAGVIMETQYF.

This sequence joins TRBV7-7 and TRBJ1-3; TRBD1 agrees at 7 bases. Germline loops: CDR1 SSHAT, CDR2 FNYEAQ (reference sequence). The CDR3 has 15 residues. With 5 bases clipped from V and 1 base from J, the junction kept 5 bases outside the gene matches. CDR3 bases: TGTGCCAGCAGCCTCGCAGGGGGGTCTGGAAACACCATATATTTT. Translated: CASSLAGGSGNTIYF. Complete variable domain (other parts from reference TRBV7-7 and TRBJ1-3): GAGVSQSPRYKVTKRGQDVTLRCDPISSHATLYWYQQALGQGPEFLTYFNYEAQPDKSGLPSDRFSAERPEGSISTLTIQRTEQRDSAMYRCASSLAGGSGNTIYFGEGSWLTVV.

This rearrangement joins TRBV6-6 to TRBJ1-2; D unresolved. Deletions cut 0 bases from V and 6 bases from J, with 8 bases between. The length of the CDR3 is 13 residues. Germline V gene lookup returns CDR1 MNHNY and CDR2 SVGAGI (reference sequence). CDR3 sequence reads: CASSYSEVNGYTF. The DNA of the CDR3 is TGTGCCAGCAGTTACTCGGAGGTTAATGGCTACACCTTC.

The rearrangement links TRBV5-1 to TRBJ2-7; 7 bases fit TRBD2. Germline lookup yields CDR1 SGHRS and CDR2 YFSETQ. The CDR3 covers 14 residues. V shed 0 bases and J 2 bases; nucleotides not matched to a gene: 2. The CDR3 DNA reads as TGCGCCAGCAGCTTGGGGGCGGGAGCCTACGAGCAGTACTTC. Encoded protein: CASSLGAGAYEQYF.

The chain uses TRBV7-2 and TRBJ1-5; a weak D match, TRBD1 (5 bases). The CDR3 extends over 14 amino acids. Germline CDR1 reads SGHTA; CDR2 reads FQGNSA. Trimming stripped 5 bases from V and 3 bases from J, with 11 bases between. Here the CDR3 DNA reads TGTGCCAGCAGCCGGGACGGTTACAATCAGCCCCAGCATTTT. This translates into CASSRDGYNQPQHF. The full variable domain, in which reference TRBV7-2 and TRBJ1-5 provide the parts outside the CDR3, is GAGVSQSPSNKVTEKGKDVELRCDPISGHTALYWYRQSLGQGLEFLIYFQGNSAPDKSGLPSDRFSAERTGGSVSTLTIQRTQQEDSAVYLCASSRDGYNQPQHFGDGTRLSIL.

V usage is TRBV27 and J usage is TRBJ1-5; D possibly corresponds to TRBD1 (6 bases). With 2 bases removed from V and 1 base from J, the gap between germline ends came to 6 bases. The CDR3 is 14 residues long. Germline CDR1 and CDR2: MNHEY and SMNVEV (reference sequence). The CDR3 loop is CASSLQGSNQPQHF. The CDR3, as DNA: TGTGCCAGCAGTTTACAGGGGAGCAATCAGCCCCAGCATTTT.

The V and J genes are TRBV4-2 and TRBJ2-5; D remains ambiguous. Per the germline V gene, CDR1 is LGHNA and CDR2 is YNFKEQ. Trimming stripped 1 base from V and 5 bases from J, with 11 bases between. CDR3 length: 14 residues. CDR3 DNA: TGTGCCAGCAGCCAAGTCCCTCTAGGGGAGACCCAGTACTTC. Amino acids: CASSQVPLGETQYF.

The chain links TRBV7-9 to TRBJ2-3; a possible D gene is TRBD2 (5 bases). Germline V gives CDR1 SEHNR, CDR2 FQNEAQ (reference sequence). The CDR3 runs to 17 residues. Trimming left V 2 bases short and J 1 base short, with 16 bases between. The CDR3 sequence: CASSLKLAGHGTDTQYF. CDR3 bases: TGTGCCAGCAGCTTAAAGTTGGCGGGCCATGGCACAGATACGCAGTATTTT.

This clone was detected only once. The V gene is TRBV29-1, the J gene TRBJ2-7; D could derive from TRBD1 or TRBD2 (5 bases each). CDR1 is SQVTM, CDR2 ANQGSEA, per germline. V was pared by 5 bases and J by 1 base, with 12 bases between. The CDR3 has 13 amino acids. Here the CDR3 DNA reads TGCAGCGTTCGGGACCTCCCTTCCTACGAGCAGTACTTC. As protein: CSVRDLPSYEQYF.

In DNA, the CDR3 is TGCAGCGTTGAGGGTGACAGGGATGACACTGAAGCTTTCTTT. As protein: CSVEGDRDDTEAFF. The chain couples TRBV29-1 to TRBJ1-1, with 7 bases that match TRBD1. Per the germline V gene, CDR1 is SQVTM and CDR2 is ANQGSEA. V lost 3 bases and J lost 3; bases outside the gene matches: 7. The CDR3 sequence is 14 residues long.

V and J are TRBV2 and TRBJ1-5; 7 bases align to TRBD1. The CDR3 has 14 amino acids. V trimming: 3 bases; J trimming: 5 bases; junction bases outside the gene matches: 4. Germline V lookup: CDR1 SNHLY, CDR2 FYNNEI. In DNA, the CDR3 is TGTGCCAGCAGTGAGGGACAGCTATATCAGCCCCAGCATTTT. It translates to CASSEGQLYQPQHF.

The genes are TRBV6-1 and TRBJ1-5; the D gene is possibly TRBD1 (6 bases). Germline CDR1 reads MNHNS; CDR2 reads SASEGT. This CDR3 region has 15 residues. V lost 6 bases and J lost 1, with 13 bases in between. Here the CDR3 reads CASSGGTYSNQPQHF. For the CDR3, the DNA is TGTGCCAGCAGCGGGGGGACATACAGCAATCAGCCCCAGCATTTT.

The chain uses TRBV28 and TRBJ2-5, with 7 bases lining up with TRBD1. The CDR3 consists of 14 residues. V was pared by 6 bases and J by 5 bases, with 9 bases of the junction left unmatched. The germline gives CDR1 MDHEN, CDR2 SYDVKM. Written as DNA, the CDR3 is TGTGCCAGCAGCCCCGACAGGGTCGGTGAGACCCAGTACTTC. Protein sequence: CASSPDRVGETQYF.

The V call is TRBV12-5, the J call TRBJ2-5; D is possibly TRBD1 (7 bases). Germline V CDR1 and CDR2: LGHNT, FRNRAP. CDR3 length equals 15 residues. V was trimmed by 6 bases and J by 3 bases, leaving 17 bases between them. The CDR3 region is CASGPEGGGEETQYF. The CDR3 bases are TGTGCTAGTGGCCCCGAAGGAGGGGGCGAAGAGACCCAGTACTTC.

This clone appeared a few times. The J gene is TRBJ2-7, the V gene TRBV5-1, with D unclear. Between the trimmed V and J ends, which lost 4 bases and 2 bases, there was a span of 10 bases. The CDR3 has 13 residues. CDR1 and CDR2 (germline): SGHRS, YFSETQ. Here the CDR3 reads CASSPDGTYEQYF. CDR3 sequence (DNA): TGCGCCAGCAGCCCGGACGGAACCTACGAGCAGTACTTC.

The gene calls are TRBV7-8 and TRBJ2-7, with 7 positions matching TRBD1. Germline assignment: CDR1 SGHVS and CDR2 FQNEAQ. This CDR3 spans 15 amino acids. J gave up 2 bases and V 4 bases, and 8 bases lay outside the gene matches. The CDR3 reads CASSSQGVTTYEQYF. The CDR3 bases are TGTGCCAGCAGCTCCCAGGGGGTTACTACCTACGAGCAGTACTTC.

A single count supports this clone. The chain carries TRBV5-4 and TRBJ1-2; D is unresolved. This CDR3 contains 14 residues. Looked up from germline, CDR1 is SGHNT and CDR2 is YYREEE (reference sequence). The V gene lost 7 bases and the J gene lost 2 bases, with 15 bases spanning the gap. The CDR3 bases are TGTGCCAGCGGAGGCGGCGGTCCAAACTATGGCTACACCTTC. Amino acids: CASGGGGPNYGYTF.

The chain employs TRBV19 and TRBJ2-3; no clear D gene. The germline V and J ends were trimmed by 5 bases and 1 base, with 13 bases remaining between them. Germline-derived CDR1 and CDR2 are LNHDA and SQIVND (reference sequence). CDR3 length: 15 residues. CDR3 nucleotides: TGTGCCAGTAGTGACCCCGGCAGAGGCACAGATACGCAGTATTTT. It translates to CASSDPGRGTDTQYF.

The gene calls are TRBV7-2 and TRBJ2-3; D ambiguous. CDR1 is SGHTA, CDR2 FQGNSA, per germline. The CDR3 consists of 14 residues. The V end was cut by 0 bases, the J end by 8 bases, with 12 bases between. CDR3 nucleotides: TGTGCCAGCAGCTTAGCGGCTGGGTCCGGTACGCAGTATTTT. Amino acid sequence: CASSLAAGSGTQYF.

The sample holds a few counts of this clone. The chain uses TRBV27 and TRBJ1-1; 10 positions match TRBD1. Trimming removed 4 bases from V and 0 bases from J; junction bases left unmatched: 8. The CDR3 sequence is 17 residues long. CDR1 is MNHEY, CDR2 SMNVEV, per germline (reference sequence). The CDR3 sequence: CASSSRDRGFMNTEAFF. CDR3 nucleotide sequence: TGTGCCAGCAGTTCCCGGGACAGGGGATTTATGAACACTGAAGCTTTCTTT.

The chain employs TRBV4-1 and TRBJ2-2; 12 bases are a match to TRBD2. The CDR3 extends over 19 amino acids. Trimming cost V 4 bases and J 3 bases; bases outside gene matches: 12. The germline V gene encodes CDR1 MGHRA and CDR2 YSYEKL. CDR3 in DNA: TGCGCCAGCAGCCGATCGCCGGGAGGGACTAGCGGGTACACCGGGGAGCTGTTTTTT. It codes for CASSRSPGGTSGYTGELFF.

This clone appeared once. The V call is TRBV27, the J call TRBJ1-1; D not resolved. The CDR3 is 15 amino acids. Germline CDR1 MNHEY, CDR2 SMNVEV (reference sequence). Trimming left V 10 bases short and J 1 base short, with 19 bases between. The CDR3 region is CATLIRGGGNTEAFF. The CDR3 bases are TGTGCCACCCTTATTAGAGGCGGAGGGAACACTGAAGCTTTCTTT.

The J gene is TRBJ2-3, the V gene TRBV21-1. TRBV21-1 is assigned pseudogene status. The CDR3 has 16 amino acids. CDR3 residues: CASSLGVGGLTDTQYF. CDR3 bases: TGTGCCAGCAGCCTCGGCGTAGGGGGACTGACAGATACGCAGTATTTT.